There are many counts of the clone carrying this TCR beta chain. Its antigen is not identified. This specimen comes from a study of T cells after posttransplantation cyclophosphamide. Study findings and constraints: Skin or GI-infiltrating T cells shared few TRB sequences with blood. Later blood repertoires were often dominated by clones from the donor CD8+ memory compartment. After PTCy, TRB diversity resembled that of CNI/methotrexate controls.

The CDR3 runs to 16 residues. The J segment lost 6 bases and the V segment lost 0 bases, leaving 6 bases of the junction unmatched. Germline V gene data show CDR1 as MNHNS and CDR2 as SASEGT. TCRdb's table, derived via immunoSEQ multiplex PCR, lists solely in-frame clones and lacks some. The sample includes approximately 35,000 clones, none of them occurring once. Sequenced input: PBMCs. The TCR originated in a woman aged 25 to 39 in good health and a related stem cell transplant donor. This chain connects TRBV6-1 to TRBJ2-1; 9 bases agree with TRBD2. The CDR3 loop is CASSEAGGSGGNEQFF. As DNA, the CDR3 is TGTGCCAGCAGTGAAGCGGGGGGTAGCGGGGGCAATGAGCAGTTCTTC.